The sequence of this T cell receptor (beta chain) was determined in a study of a mutant IDH1 vaccine in newly diagnosed glioma (TCRdb year 2021). Some background on the complete study: Patients received eight vaccinations in weeks 1, 3, 5, 7, 11, 15, 19 and 23, corresponding to visits V03 through V10. In the chemotherapy-containing groups, vaccination started alongside temozolomide cycles, whereas in patients who had radiotherapy alone it started 4-6 weeks after radiotherapy. Of the approximately 35 treated patients, 62.5% were male and around 40% were female, and a mean age of around 40 years was recorded. Prior to enrollment, standard therapy consisting of radiotherapy alone, temozolomide alone, or radiochemotherapy with temozolomide had been administered to patients, with the combination being received by most patients. Peripheral blood was drawn at six visits: V03 (baseline), V05, V07, V10, V12 and V13. For exploratory analyses, longitudinal TCRB deep sequencing was carried out in around 26 treated patients wherever samples were available.

The time point label corresponds to: week 11, during vaccination. Each vaccine dose was 300 ug of a 20-mer mutant IDH1 peptide in Montanide, given subcutaneously with topical imiquimod. All donors had newly diagnosed IDH1-mutant astrocytomas of WHO grade 3 or 4 that showed loss of nuclear ATRX. The samples were drawn from NOA16, a multicentre, single-arm, open-label phase I trial in Germany that tested a mutant IDH1 peptide vaccine in humans for the first time. The DNeasy Blood and Tissue Kit was used to extract genomic DNA from EDTA blood for TCRB sequencing. V has 4 bases trimmed and J has 4 bases trimmed; junction bases matching no gene number 5. CDR1 and CDR2 (SEHNR, FQNEAQ) derive from the germline V gene (reference sequence). The CDR3 holds 15 amino acids from the cysteine to the phenylalanine. Solely the CDR3 DNA is kept, with 45 bases framed from the first base. The study at large found these results: According to the authors, sample limitations meant that analyses of patient blood samples could not be reproduced. Pseudoprogression appeared unrelated to alterations in the top peripheral T cell clonotypes detected by TCRB sequencing. Availability determined which PBMC samples were chosen for TCRB deep sequencing. Immune responses induced by the vaccine were seen in 93.3% of patients across multiple MHC alleles.

Libraries came from the immunoSEQ multiplex PCR assay. Rearranged TCR beta chain sequences were amplified with the hsTCRB Kit following the manufacturer's protocol. An Illumina MiSeq was used to sequence the TCRB libraries. Per the source publication's procedure: The proprietary platform of the kit vendor was used for demultiplexing, trimming and gene mapping. TCRdb obtained this table from immuneACCESS and retained in-frame rearrangements with V and J assigned. These tables miss some clones; where compared with another copy, unresolved V genes account for less than half of the shortfall, and the remainder is unexplained. D and trimming were read from the DNA, whereas the V and J calls and clone size are those reported in that table. The sample table holds fewer than 65,000 clones, of which 80% were seen once. The top ten clones comprise roughly 5.7% of the sample. As concerns this clone: Its antigen remains undetermined. No quality values exist for individual bases; no much larger clone is one base distant. Other DNA sequences in this sample translate to the same CDR3.

The chain couples TRBV7-9 to TRBJ1-2, and 11 junction bases match TRBD1. The sequences come from PBMCs, collected from a glioma patient whose treatment included an IDH1 peptide vaccine. The clonotype originates from a man between 45 and 60 years old with glioma. The CDR3 has the sequence CASSSGTGGGYGYTF. DNA sequence: TGTGCCAGCAGCTCCGGGACAGGGGGAGGCTATGGCTACACCTTC. The variable domain in full, with residues beyond the CDR3 obtained from the reference TRBV7-9 and TRBJ1-2 genes, is DTGVSQNPRHKITKRGQNVTFRCDPISEHNRLYWYRQTLGQGPEFLTYFQNEAQLEKSRLLSDRFSAERPKGSFSTLEIQRTEQGDSAMYLCASSSGTGGGYGYTFGSGTRLTVV.